Listed below are T cell receptor beta chains from one sample, sequenced in a study of cytomegalovirus exposure and HLA in healthy donors. Here immunoSEQ multiplex PCR was the method, and the copy in TCRdb shows in-frame clones only, minus some. Here the sample spans approximately 260,000 clones, over 90% being singletons. Sample: PBMCs. Every receptor here comes from a girl aged 2 to 9 in good health and CMV-seronegative. Each CDR3 is given with its conserved first and last residue. Fields, in order: V gene, J gene, CDR3 protein.

v_call: TRBV18; j_call: TRBJ1-4; cdr3_aa: CASSRGDSSNEKLFF
v_call: TRBV6-1; j_call: TRBJ1-5; cdr3_aa: CASGFQGAGQPQHF
v_call: TRBV9; j_call: TRBJ1-4; cdr3_aa: CASSVGTADYEKLFF
v_call: TRBV10-3; j_call: TRBJ2-3; cdr3_aa: CAISTGTSGTDTQYF
v_call: TRBV18; j_call: TRBJ2-7; cdr3_aa: CASSPLGLAGETYEQYF
v_call: TRBV6-1; j_call: TRBJ2-2; cdr3_aa: CASSGGREVTGELFF
v_call: TRBV27; j_call: TRBJ1-6; cdr3_aa: CASSLSMEGFGSPLHF
v_call: TRBV18; j_call: TRBJ1-3; cdr3_aa: CASSPKDTGSGNTIYF
v_call: TRBV12-5; j_call: TRBJ2-1; cdr3_aa: CASQGVAGVRYNEQFF
v_call: TRBV6-6; j_call: TRBJ1-1; cdr3_aa: CASTSPRTKNTEAFF
v_call: TRBV7-9; j_call: TRBJ1-5; cdr3_aa: CASSLGGRPQHF
v_call: TRBV5-1; j_call: TRBJ2-1; cdr3_aa: CASSPGLRSNEQFF
v_call: TRBV6-1; j_call: TRBJ1-2; cdr3_aa: CASSEVGQGYGYTF
v_call: TRBV12-5; j_call: TRBJ1-1; cdr3_aa: CASGLKGANTEAFF
v_call: TRBV30; j_call: TRBJ2-3; cdr3_aa: CAWSGTSGAQGTQYF
v_call: TRBV7-9; j_call: TRBJ1-2; cdr3_aa: CASSPTWQGYGYTF
v_call: TRBV13; j_call: TRBJ1-1; cdr3_aa: CASSLTDMNTEAFF
v_call: TRBV2; j_call: TRBJ2-5; cdr3_aa: CASTWLQETQYF
v_call: TRBV7-9; j_call: TRBJ2-7; cdr3_aa: CASSLGGLAGSTYEQYF
v_call: TRBV29-1; j_call: TRBJ1-3; cdr3_aa: CSVEEQGGGNTIYF
v_call: TRBV27; j_call: TRBJ1-1; cdr3_aa: CASSSQTGSTNTEAFF
v_call: TRBV13; j_call: TRBJ1-5; cdr3_aa: CASSSGTGYQPQHF
v_call: TRBV6-5; j_call: TRBJ1-3; cdr3_aa: CASSLGGTGAGNTIYF
v_call: TRBV6-1; j_call: TRBJ2-1; cdr3_aa: CASSESPLTYNEQFF
v_call: TRBV28; j_call: TRBJ1-2; cdr3_aa: CASRSPQGNYGYTF
v_call: TRBV6-1; j_call: TRBJ2-5; cdr3_aa: CASSDPRTRRETQYF
v_call: TRBV7-6; j_call: TRBJ2-3; cdr3_aa: CASSSTGLNTDTQYF
v_call: TRBV5-6; j_call: TRBJ1-5; cdr3_aa: CASSYNQLPQHF